The rows below give T cell receptor beta chains drawn from one sample of a study of Ad26.COV2.S vaccination and SARS-CoV-2 variants. Sequenced by immunoSEQ multiplex PCR; TCRdb stores in-frame clones only, minus some. The sample shows around 370,000 clones, 80% to 90% of them seen only once. The sequencing here drew on peripheral blood, taken in a trial of Ad26.COV2.S vaccine versus placebo. All receptors come from a person aged 18-60 years who received the Ad26.COV2.S COVID-19 vaccine or a placebo. Each CDR3 is given without its conserved first and last residue. Fields, in order: J gene, CDR3 length, V gene, CDR3 protein.

J gene: TRBJ1-2
CDR3 length: 13
V gene: TRBV11-2
CDR3 protein: ASSFSLTGNYGYT

J gene: TRBJ2-5
CDR3 length: 13
V gene: TRBV28
CDR3 protein: ASSFPRASQETQY

J gene: TRBJ2-7
CDR3 length: 13
V gene: TRBV4-1
CDR3 protein: ASSQQTSGMYEQY

J gene: TRBJ2-7
CDR3 length: 11
V gene: TRBV12-3/TRBV12-4
CDR3 protein: ASNSEGIYEQY

J gene: TRBJ2-7
CDR3 length: 11
V gene: TRBV27
CDR3 protein: ASRPGGRYEQY

J gene: TRBJ1-2
CDR3 length: 14
V gene: TRBV19
CDR3 protein: ASTPMTGITLYGYT

J gene: TRBJ2-3
CDR3 length: 14
V gene: TRBV3-1/TRBV3-2
CDR3 protein: ASSQDWGSGLYTQY

J gene: TRBJ2-1
CDR3 length: 13
V gene: TRBV10-1
CDR3 protein: ASSAQGQGYIEQF

J gene: TRBJ1-2
CDR3 length: 10
V gene: TRBV12-3/TRBV12-4
CDR3 protein: ASSPGTHGYT

J gene: TRBJ1-5
CDR3 length: 12
V gene: TRBV2
CDR3 protein: ASRGLYSNQPQH

J gene: TRBJ1-3
CDR3 length: 14
V gene: TRBV7-9
CDR3 protein: ASSRPAGADGNTIY

J gene: TRBJ2-3
CDR3 length: 15
V gene: TRBV5-6
CDR3 protein: ASSSAGLGAYTDTQY

J gene: TRBJ2-2
CDR3 length: 12
V gene: TRBV2
CDR3 protein: ASIVTRNTGELF

J gene: TRBJ2-3
CDR3 length: 12
V gene: TRBV3-1/TRBV3-2
CDR3 protein: ASSQRGSTDTQY

J gene: TRBJ1-2
CDR3 length: 13
V gene: TRBV28
CDR3 protein: ASSSTGAINYGYT

J gene: TRBJ1-2
CDR3 length: 15
V gene: TRBV27
CDR3 protein: ASRTGTGGFLDYGYT

J gene: TRBJ1-6
CDR3 length: 12
V gene: TRBV9
CDR3 protein: ASSVEAINSPLH

J gene: TRBJ1-2
CDR3 length: 13
V gene: TRBV4-1
CDR3 protein: ASSQVEGTNYGYT